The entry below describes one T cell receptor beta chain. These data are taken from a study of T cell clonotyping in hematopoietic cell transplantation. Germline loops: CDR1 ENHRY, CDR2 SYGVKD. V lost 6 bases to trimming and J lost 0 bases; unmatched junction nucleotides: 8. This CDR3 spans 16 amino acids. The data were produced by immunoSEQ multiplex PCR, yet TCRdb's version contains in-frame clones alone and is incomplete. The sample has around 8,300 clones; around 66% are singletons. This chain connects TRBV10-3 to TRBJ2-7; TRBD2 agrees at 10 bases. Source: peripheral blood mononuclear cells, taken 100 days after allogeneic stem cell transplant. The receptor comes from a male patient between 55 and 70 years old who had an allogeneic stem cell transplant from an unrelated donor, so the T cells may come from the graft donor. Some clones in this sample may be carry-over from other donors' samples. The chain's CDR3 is CAISPGLAASSYEQYF. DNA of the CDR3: TGTGCCATCAGCCCCGGACTAGCGGCAAGCTCCTACGAGCAGTACTTC.